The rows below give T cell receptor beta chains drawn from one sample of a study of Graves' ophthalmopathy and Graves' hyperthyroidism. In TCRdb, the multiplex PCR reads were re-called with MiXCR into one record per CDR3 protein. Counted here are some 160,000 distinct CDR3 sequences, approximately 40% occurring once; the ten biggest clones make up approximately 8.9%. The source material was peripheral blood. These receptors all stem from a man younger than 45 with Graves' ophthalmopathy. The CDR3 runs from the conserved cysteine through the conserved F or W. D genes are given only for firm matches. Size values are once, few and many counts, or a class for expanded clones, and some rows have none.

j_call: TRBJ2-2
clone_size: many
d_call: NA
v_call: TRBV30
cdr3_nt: TGTGCCTGGATGGGGCGGCGGGGCAACACCGGGGAGCTGTTTTTT
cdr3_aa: CAWMGRRGNTGELFF

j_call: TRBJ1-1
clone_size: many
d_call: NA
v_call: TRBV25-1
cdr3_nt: TGTGCCAGCAGTGAATATGGGAAAGGGATGAACACTGAAGCTTTCTTT
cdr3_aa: CASSEYGKGMNTEAFF

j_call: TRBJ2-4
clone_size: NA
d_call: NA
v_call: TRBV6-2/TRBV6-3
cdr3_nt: TGTGCCAGCAGCCCCTCGACACCCCTAGCCAAAAACATTCAGTACTTC
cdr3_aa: CASSPSTPLAKNIQYF

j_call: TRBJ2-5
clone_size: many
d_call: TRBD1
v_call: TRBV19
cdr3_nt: TGTGCCAGTAGACCGGGACAGGGGAAAGAGACCCAGTACTTC
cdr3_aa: CASRPGQGKETQYF

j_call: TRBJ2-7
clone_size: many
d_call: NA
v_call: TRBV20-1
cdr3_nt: TGCAGTGCTCTTCTCACTGAGCAGGGGGGATTCTACGAGCAGTACTTC
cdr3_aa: CSALLTEQGGFYEQYF

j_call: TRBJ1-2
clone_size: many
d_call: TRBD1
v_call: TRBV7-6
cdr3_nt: TGTGCCAGCAGCTTAGATCCGGGACAGGGGCCCTATGGCTACACCTTC
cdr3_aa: CASSLDPGQGPYGYTF

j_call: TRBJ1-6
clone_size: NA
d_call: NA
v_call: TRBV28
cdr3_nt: TGTGCCAGCAGCCCAACGGGCTACTTTTCACCCCTCCACTTT
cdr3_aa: CASSPTGYFSPLHF

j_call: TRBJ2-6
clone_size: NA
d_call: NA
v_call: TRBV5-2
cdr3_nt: TGTGCCAGCAGCGCGTTCCCCGGGACAGGGACCATCTCTGGGGCCAACGTCCTGACTTTC
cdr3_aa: CASSAFPGTGTISGANVLTF

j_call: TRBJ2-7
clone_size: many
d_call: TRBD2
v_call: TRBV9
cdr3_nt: TGTGCCAGCAGCGTAGCTAGTGGACTAGCCCCCTACGAGCAGTACTTC
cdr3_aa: CASSVASGLAPYEQYF

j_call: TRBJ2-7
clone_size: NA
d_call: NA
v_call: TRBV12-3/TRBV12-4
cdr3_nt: TGTGCCAGCAGTTTGTGGGCAGGGGACTACGAGCAGTACTTC
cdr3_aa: CASSLWAGDYEQYF

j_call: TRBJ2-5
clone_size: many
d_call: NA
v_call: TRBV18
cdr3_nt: TGTGCCAGCTCACCACAACAAGAGACCCAGTACTTC
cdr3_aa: CASSPQQETQYF

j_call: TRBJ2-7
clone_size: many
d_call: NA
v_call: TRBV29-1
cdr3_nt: TGCAGCCCCGGGGGCGAGGTAGAGCAGTACTTC
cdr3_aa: CSPGGEVEQYF

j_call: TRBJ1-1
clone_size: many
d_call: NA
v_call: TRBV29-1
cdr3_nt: TGCAGCGTTGCACCCACGAACACTGAAGCTTTCTTT
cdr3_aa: CSVAPTNTEAFF